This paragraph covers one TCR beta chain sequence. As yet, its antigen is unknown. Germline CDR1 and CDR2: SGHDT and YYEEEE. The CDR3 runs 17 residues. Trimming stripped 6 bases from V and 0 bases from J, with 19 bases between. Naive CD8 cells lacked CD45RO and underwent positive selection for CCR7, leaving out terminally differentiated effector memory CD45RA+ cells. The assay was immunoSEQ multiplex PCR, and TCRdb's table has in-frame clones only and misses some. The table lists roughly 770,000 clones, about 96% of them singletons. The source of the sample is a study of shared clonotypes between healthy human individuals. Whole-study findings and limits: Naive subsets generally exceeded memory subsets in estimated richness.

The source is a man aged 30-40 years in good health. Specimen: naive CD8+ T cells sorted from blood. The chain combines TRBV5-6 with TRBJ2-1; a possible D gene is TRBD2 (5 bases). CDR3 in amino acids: CASNPGSALSSYNEQFF. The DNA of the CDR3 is TGTGCCAGCAACCCTGGTAGCGCGTTGAGCTCCTACAATGAGCAGTTCTTC.